This T cell receptor (beta chain) was profiled in a study of T cells in Graves' hyperthyroidism and ophthalmopathy. CDR3 size: 17 residues. J lost 0 bases, V lost 5 bases, and 10 bases had no gene match. TCR beta CDR3 region amplification was performed from RNA transcripts. The HTBI set primed first-round TCR CDR3 RT-PCR. TCRdb reprocessed the multiplex PCR reads via MiXCR and lists one record per CDR3 protein. This table has more than 600,000 distinct CDR3 sequences, about a sixth appearing once. This clonotype has a count of ten or more. The antigen remains unidentified. Findings and caveats of the study: It was a median approximately 6.9 months before onset that the model predicted ophthalmopathy.

V gene TRBV12-3 or TRBV12-4 combines with J gene TRBJ2-3; the match to TRBD2 covers 8 bases. This TCR derives from a man between 18 and 29 years old with Graves' hyperthyroidism. Source material: blood. The CDR3 nucleotides are TGTGCCAGCAGTACGCCGGGGGCTAGCGGGAGCACAGATACGCAGTATTTT. This translates into CASSTPGASGSTDTQYF.